A selection of T cell receptor beta chains follows, all from one sample in a study of beta chain features in type 1 diabetes. Sequencing was performed with immunoSEQ multiplex PCR; in TCRdb, only in-frame clones are kept and a portion is missing. Of about 150,000 clones listed, under 13% are singletons. The sequencing sample was made of central memory CD4+ T cells from blood. These receptors were taken from a young man with type 1 diabetes. The CDR3 runs from the conserved cysteine through the conserved F or W. The D gene is left open where the match is weak. Clone size is stated in some rows and not others, as once, few, many or a class when expanded.

clone_size j_call d_call v_call cdr3_length cdr3_nt cdr3_aa
few TRBJ1-5 . TRBV6-6 15 TGTGCCAGCAGTTACTTTGGGCAAAGCAATCAGCCCCAGCATTTT CASSYFGQSNQPQHF
. TRBJ1-2 TRBD1 TRBV18 13 TGTGCCAGCTCACCGGGACAGCTCTATGGCTACACCTTC CASSPGQLYGYTF
few TRBJ2-7 TRBD2 TRBV27 13 TGTGCCAGCAGTTTGAGCGGGAGGTACGAGCAGTACTTC CASSLSGRYEQYF
. TRBJ2-4 . TRBV6-6 13 TGTGCCAGCAGTTACAGTAGCCAAAACATTCAGTACTTC CASSYSSQNIQYF
few TRBJ1-5 . TRBV19 13 TGTGCCAGTAGTACACAGGCCGGTCAGCCCCAGCATTTT CASSTQAGQPQHF
. TRBJ2-3 . TRBV9 14 TGTGCCAGCAGCGTCGGACAGCTTGAAGATACGCAGTATTTT CASSVGQLEDTQYF
. TRBJ2-3 . TRBV10-3 14 TGTGCCATCACCGGGAGAGCCTTCACAGATACGCAGTATTTT CAITGRAFTDTQYF
few TRBJ1-5 . TRBV28 14 TGTGCCAGCAGTTTAACCGGACAGACTCAGCCCCAGCATTTT CASSLTGQTQPQHF
. TRBJ1-5 TRBD1 TRBV2 14 TGTGCCAGCAGTGCGGACAGGGACAGTCAGCCCCAGCATTTT CASSADRDSQPQHF
. TRBJ2-1 . TRBV28 12 TGTGCCAGCAGTTTAGCGTTAGATGAGCAGTTCTTC CASSLALDEQFF
few TRBJ2-7 TRBD2 TRBV7-9 15 TGTGCCAGCAGCCTTACCGGGACTAGCGGTTCGGAGCAGTACTTC CASSLTGTSGSEQYF
few TRBJ1-2 . TRBV28 14 TGTGCCAGCAGTCCCGCCGGGAACCCTCTTGGCTACACCTTC CASSPAGNPLGYTF
few TRBJ2-5 . TRBV5-4 13 TGTGCCAGCAGCTCCCGGGGTACCGAGACCCAGTACTTC CASSSRGTETQYF
few TRBJ2-3 TRBD2 TRBV7-9 17 TGTGCCAGCAGCTCCCCCCTCGGACTAGTTTCCACAGATACGCAGTATTTT CASSSPLGLVSTDTQYF
. TRBJ1-4 TRBD1 TRBV2 15 TGTGCCAGCAGGGACAGGGGGTTGACTAATGAAAAACTGTTTTTT CASRDRGLTNEKLFF
. TRBJ1-1 TRBD1 TRBV14 16 TGTGCCAGCAGCCAAGTTATACCGGGACAGGGGGCTGAAGCTTTCTTT CASSQVIPGQGAEAFF
. TRBJ1-3 . TRBV5-1 14 TGCGCCAGCAGCTTGGGGCCTTGGGGAAACACCATATATTTT CASSLGPWGNTIYF
. TRBJ2-3 TRBD1 TRBV28 17 TGTGCCAGCACCCCGGGACAGGGAACCGTAAGCACAGATACGCAGTATTTT CASTPGQGTVSTDTQYF
few TRBJ2-6 TRBD1 TRBV5-1 18 TGCGCCAGCAGCTTGGATGGGACAGGGGGCCGTGGGGCCAACGTCCTGACTTTC CASSLDGTGGRGANVLTF
. TRBJ2-3 . TRBV18 14 TGTGCCAGCTCACTCAGTTCTAGCACAGATACGCAGTATTTT CASSLSSSTDTQYF
. TRBJ2-1 TRBD2 TRBV28 19 TGTGCCAGCTCTCCGGGACTAGCGGGCGTTGACCCTAGGAACAATGAGCAGTTCTTC CASSPGLAGVDPRNNEQFF
few TRBJ1-2 TRBD1 TRBV6-4 13 TGTGCCAGCAGCAGGGACAGGGGGTATGGCTACACCTTC CASSRDRGYGYTF
. TRBJ2-1 . TRBV5-4 15 TGTGCCAGCAGCTTGGCGGTAAGCTCCTACAATGAGCAGTTCTTC CASSLAVSSYNEQFF
few TRBJ2-3 TRBD2 TRBV29-1 16 TGCAGCGTTGAGACTAGCGGGAGAACCGGGACAGATACGCAGTATTTT CSVETSGRTGTDTQYF
. TRBJ1-1 . TRBV28 12 TGTGCCAGCAGTCTCAGGGCTATTGAAGCTTTCTTT CASSLRAIEAFF
few TRBJ2-3 . TRBV7-2 15 TGTGCCAGCAGCCCCCAGGGTACCACGGCAGATACGCAGTATTTT CASSPQGTTADTQYF
few TRBJ2-1 TRBD2 TRBV29-1 14 TGCAGCGTTGAATTGTATCTAGCGGGAGTTGAGCAGTTCTTC CSVELYLAGVEQFF